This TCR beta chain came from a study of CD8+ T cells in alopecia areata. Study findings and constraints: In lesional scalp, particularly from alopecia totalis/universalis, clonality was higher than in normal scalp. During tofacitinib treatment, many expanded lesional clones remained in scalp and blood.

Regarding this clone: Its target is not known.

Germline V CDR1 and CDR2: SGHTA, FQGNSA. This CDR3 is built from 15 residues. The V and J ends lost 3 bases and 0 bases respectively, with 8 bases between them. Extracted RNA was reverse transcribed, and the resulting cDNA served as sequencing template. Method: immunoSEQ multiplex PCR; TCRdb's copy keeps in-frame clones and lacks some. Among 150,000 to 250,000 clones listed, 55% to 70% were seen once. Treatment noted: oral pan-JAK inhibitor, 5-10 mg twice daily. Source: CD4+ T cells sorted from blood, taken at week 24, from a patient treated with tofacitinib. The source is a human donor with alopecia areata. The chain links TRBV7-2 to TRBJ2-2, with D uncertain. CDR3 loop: CASSLWATNTGELFF. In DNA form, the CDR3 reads TGTGCCAGCAGCTTGTGGGCAACGAACACCGGGGAGCTGTTTTTT.